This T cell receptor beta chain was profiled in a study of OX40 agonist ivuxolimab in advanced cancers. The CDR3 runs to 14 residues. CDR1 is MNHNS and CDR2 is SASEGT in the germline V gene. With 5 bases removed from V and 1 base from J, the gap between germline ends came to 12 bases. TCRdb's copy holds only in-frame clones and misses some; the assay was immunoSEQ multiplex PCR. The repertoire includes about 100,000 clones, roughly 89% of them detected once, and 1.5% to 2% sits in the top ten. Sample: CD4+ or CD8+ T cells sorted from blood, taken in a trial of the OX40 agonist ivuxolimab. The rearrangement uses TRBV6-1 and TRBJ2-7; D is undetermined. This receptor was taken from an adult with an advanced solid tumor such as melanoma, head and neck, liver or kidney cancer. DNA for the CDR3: TGTGCCAGCAGTTTGAGGACCGAGTCCTACGAGCAGTACTTC. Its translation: CASSLRTESYEQYF.